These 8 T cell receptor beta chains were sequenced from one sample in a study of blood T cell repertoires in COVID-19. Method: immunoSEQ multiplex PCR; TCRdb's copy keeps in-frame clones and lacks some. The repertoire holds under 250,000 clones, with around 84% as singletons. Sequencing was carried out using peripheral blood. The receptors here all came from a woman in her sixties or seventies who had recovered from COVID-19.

The CDR3: CASSPGGAVSYEQYF. Written as DNA, the CDR3 is TGTGCCAGCAGCCCGGGTGGGGCTGTCTCCTACGAGCAGTACTTC. J is TRBJ2-7 and V is TRBV7-2, with D possibly TRBD1 on 5 matching bases. The CDR3 consists of 15 residues. V lost 5 bases and J lost 0, with 14 bases in between. The germline V gene encodes CDR1 SGHTA and CDR2 FQGNSA.

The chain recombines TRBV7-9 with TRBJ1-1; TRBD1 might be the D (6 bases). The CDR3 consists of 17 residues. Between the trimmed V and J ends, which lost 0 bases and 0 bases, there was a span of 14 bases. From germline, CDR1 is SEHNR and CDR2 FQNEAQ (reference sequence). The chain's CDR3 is CASSLAWTESMNTEAFF. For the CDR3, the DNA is TGTGCCAGCAGCTTAGCGTGGACAGAGAGTATGAACACTGAAGCTTTCTTT.

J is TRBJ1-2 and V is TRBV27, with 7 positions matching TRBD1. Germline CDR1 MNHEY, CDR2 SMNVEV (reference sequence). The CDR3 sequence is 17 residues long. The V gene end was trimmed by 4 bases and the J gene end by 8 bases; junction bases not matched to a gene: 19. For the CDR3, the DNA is TGTGCCAGCAGTTCCATATACCGCGGACAGAGGGGGCAAGGCTACACCTTC. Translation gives CASSSIYRGQRGQGYTF.

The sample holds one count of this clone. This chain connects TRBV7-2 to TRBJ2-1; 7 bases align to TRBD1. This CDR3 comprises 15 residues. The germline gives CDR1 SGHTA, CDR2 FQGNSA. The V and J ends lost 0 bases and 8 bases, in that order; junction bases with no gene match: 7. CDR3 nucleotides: TGTGCCAGCAGCTTAGCCGGGACAGTCAGAGATGAGCAGTTCTTC. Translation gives CASSLAGTVRDEQFF.

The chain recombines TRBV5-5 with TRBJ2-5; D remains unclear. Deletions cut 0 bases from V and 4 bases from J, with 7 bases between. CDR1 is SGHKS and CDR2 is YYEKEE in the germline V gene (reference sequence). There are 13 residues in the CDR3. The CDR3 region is CASSLVSGETQYF. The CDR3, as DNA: TGTGCCAGCAGCTTGGTTTCGGGAGAGACCCAGTACTTC.

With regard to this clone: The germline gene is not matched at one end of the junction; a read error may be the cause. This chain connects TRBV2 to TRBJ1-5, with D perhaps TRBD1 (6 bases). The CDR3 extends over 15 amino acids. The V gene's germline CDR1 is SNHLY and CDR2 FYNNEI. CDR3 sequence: CASSEDRIGNQPQHF. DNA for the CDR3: TGTGCCAGCAGCGAAGACAGGATAGGGAATCAGCCCCAGCATTTT.

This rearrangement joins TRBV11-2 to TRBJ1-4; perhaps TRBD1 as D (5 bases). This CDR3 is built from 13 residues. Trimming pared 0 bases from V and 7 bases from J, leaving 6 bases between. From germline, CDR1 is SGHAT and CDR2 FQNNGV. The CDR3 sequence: CASSLDGAEKLFF. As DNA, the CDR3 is TGTGCCAGCAGCTTAGATGGGGCTGAAAAACTGTTTTTT.

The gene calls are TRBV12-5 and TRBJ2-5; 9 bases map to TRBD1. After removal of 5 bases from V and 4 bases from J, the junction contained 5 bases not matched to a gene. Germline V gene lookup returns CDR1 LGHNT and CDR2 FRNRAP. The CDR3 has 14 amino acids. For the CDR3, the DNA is TGTGCTAGTGGTATCCTGACAGGGGGAGAGACCCAGTACTTC. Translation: CASGILTGGETQYF.